This TCR beta chain was sequenced in a study of T cells after posttransplantation cyclophosphamide. Study-level points and caveats: Donor CD8+ memory clones often dominated recipient blood repertoires at later times. Recipient CMV seropositivity and CMV reactivation strongly tracked TRB clonality. Tissue-infiltrating T cells from skin or gut overlapped little with blood T cells.

The method was immunoSEQ multiplex PCR; TCRdb's version includes in-frame clones alone and lacks a portion of them. Counted here are some 52,000 clones, just over 85% occurring once; the ten biggest clones make up approximately 2.8%. About this clone itself: The antigen is not known.

This clonotype was sampled from a man younger than 45 with a blood cancer, CMV-positive, and with a related stem cell donor. The sequenced sample consisted of PBMCs.

CDR3 sequence reads: CASSARTGQGDTQYF. The CDR3 DNA reads as TGTGCCAGCAGCGCTAGGACAGGTCAGGGAGATACGCAGTATTTT. The chain combines TRBV11-3 with TRBJ2-3, with TRBD1 matching over 7 bases. The junction had 10 bases not matched to a gene; V was cut back by 5 bases and J by 5 bases. Germline CDR1 SGHNT, CDR2 YENEEA. The CDR3 sequence is 15 residues long.